This record covers a single T cell receptor (beta chain). Its target is unknown. The CDR3 does not end in the conserved phenylalanine or tryptophan, so this is likely a read error. The sample originates from a study of blood T cells in healthy people across ages. The study drew donors from healthy Caucasian individuals in Russia aged roughly 6 to 100. A second about 6 to 11 cycle PCR used barcoded and J-beta primers. TCRdb itself ran the 5' RACE reads through MiXCR, one entry per CDR3 protein. Among 500,000 to 600,000 distinct CDR3 sequences, roughly a quarter were seen once, and the ten largest hold around a sixth. Germline CDR1 and CDR2: SGHKS and YYEKEE (reference sequence). This CDR3 has 13 amino acids. The V gene lost 4 bases and the J gene lost 4 bases, with 9 bases spanning the gap. Points from the study as a whole: It was held that diversity estimates obtained from one million T cells represented underestimates. Both higher diversity and more naive CD4+ cells marked long-lived donors when set against aged donors. Age brought a roughly linear fall in TCR beta diversity measured per million T cells.

The chain links TRBV5-5 to TRBJ1-5; D not certain. Sequencing input: blood. The receptor was derived from a woman in her sixties or seventies in good health. The CDR3 DNA reads as TGTGCCAGCAGCCCCGGGGTGAATCAGCCCCAGCATTGT. It specifies CASSPGVNQPQHC.